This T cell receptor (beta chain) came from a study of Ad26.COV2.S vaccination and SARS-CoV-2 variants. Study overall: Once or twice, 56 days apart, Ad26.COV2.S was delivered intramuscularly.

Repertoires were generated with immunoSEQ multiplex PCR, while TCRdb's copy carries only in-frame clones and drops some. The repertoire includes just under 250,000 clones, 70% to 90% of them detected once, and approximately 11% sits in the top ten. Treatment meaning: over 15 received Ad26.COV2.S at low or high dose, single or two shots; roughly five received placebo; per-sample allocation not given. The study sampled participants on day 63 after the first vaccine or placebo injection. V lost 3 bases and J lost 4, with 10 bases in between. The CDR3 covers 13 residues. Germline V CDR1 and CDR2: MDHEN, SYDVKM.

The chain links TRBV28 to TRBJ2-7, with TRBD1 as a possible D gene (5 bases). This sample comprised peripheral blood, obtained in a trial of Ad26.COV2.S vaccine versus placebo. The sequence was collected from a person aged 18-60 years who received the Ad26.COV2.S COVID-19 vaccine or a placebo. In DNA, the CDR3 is TGTGCCAGCAGTTTGCCTCAGGGTTACGAGCAGTACTTC. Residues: CASSLPQGYEQYF.